Below are 24 T cell receptor beta chains sequenced from a single sample in a study of human T cells and chemical hapten exposure. One entry per CDR3 protein results from TCRdb running MiXCR on the RACE reads. In the table there are about 26,000 distinct CDR3 sequences, roughly 10% of which are singletons. Documented time point: patch test 2, 6 weeks after DPC sensitization. As to treatment: therapeutic diphenylcyclopropenone sensitization with weekly scalp DPC. This material consisted of whole blood, taken in connection with sensitization to the hapten diphenylcyclopropenone (DPC). These receptors all come from a man between 25 and 39 years old with alopecia areata. Some clones in this sample may be carry-over from other donors' samples.

The table lists this clonotype with many counts. V and J are TRBV29-1 and TRBJ1-4, with 9 bases matching TRBD1. Germline loops: CDR1 SQVTM, CDR2 ANQGSEA. V dropped 6 bases and J dropped 3; count of bases not matched to a gene: 2. The CDR3 is 13 amino acids. The CDR3 region has the DNA TGCAGCGTCGGGGACAGGGCTAATGAAAAACTGTTTTTT. Protein: CSVGDRANEKLFF.

At least ten counts were recorded for this clonotype. V is TRBV6-5 and J is TRBJ2-5, with 8 positions matching TRBD2. V lost 0 bases and J lost 5; bases outside the gene matches: 8. The CDR3 sequence is 16 residues long. The germline gives CDR1 MNHEY, CDR2 SVGAGI. The chain's CDR3 is CASSYSGTSGQETQYF. The DNA of the CDR3 is TGTGCCAGCAGTTACTCCGGAACTAGCGGCCAGGAGACCCAGTACTTC.

This CDR3 is CASSSRGDTQYF. DNA of the CDR3: TGTGCCAGCAGTTCGAGGGGGGATACGCAGTATTTT. The rearrangement joins TRBV27 to TRBJ2-3; perhaps TRBD1 as D (6 bases). The germline V gene encodes CDR1 MNHEY and CDR2 SMNVEV (reference sequence). V lost 4 bases and J lost 6, with 8 bases in between. The CDR3 covers 12 residues.

This clonotype was counted at least ten times. The rearrangement links TRBV19 to TRBJ2-7; possibly TRBD1 for D (6 bases). V lost 5 bases and J lost 6, with 23 bases in between. CDR3 length equals 16 residues. Germline V gives CDR1 LNHDA, CDR2 SQIVND (reference sequence). The CDR3 is CASSEAGALARAEQYF. The CDR3, as DNA: TGTGCCAGTAGTGAGGCAGGGGCCTTGGCGCGTGCCGAGCAGTACTTC. The variable domain in full, completed from reference TRBV19 and TRBJ2-7, reads DGGITQSPKYLFRKEGQNVTLSCEQNLNHDAMYWYRQDPGQGLRLIYYSQIVNDFQKGDIAEGYSVSREKKESFPLTVTSAQKNPTAFYLCASSEAGALARAEQYFGPGTRLTVT.

This clonotype has a handful of counts. This chain links TRBV12-3 or TRBV12-4 with TRBJ2-7, with D possibly matching TRBD2 (6 bases). Trimming stripped 4 bases from V and 3 bases from J, with 10 bases between. This CDR3 comprises 13 residues. CDR3 bases: TGTGCCAGCAGTTCCCACGGGGGCTACGAGCAGTACTTC. Its protein is CASSSHGGYEQYF.

This clonotype showed up many times. The genes are TRBV5-5 and TRBJ2-3, with TRBD1 identical over 8 bases. The ends lost 0 bases at V and 5 bases at J; junction bases unmatched: 5. CDR1 and CDR2 (germline): SGHKS, YYEKEE (reference sequence). The CDR3 extends over 15 amino acids. CDR3: CASSLGDRLEDTQYF. In DNA, the CDR3 is TGTGCCAGCAGCTTGGGGGACAGGCTAGAAGATACGCAGTATTTT.

This clonotype was observed many times. This chain links TRBV6-5 with TRBJ2-1, with D tentatively TRBD1 or TRBD2 (6 bases each). The CDR3 contains 15 residues. Trimming removed 2 bases at V and 4 bases at J, with 12 bases between. Germline loops: CDR1 MNHEY, CDR2 SVGAGI. The CDR3 DNA sequence: TGTGCCAGCAGTTACGCGGAGGGACATTACAATGAGCAGTTCTTC. The encoded protein is CASSYAEGHYNEQFF.

This clonotype was picked up many times. The chain joins TRBV20-1 to TRBJ2-7; possible D gene TRBD2, 6 bases. The germline gives CDR1 DFQATT, CDR2 SNEGSKA (reference sequence). Trimming removed 6 bases at V and 7 bases at J, with 25 bases between. The CDR3 contains 15 residues. CDR3 nucleotides: TGCAGTGCCCTCCTGGTGCTAGCGAGTACGGGGGAGCAGTACTTC. Its translation is CSALLVLASTGEQYF.

This clonotype was detected many times. The CDR3: CATSVRGDTEAFF. The CDR3, as DNA: TGTGCCACCAGTGTACGAGGGGACACTGAAGCTTTCTTT. The V gene is TRBV24-1, the J gene TRBJ1-1; tentative D call: TRBD1 (5 bases). V lost 5 bases and J lost 3, with 9 bases in between. This CDR3 has 13 amino acids. Per the germline V gene, CDR1 is KGHDR and CDR2 is SFDVKD.

This clonotype was recorded many times. The V call is TRBV5-1, the J call TRBJ1-6; tentative D call: TRBD1 (6 bases). Trimming took off 5 bases at V and 0 bases at J, with 15 bases between the two ends. Per germline, CDR1 SGHRS and CDR2 YFSETQ. This CDR3 contains 17 residues. The CDR3 region is CASRTGHPSSYNSPLHF. CDR3 DNA sequence: TGCGCCAGCAGGACGGGACACCCGAGCTCCTATAATTCACCCCTCCACTTT.

Only a few counts were recorded for this clonotype. CDR3 in amino acids: CATSPAPGLDYTGELFF. DNA of the CDR3: TGTGCCACCAGCCCTGCTCCGGGACTAGATTATACCGGGGAGCTGTTTTTT. The rearrangement uses TRBV24-1 and TRBJ2-2; 8 bases line up with TRBD2. J was trimmed by 5 bases and V by 7 bases; bases with no gene match: 14. The CDR3 loop spans 17 amino acids. CDR1 is KGHDR and CDR2 is SFDVKD in the germline V gene.

In its sample, this clonotype was seen a few times. The chain carries TRBV20-1 and TRBJ2-7, with 14 nucleotides matching TRBD2. This CDR3 region has 14 residues. Unmatched junction bases numbered 5, after V lost 5 bases and J lost 5 bases. In germline, CDR1 is DFQATT, CDR2 SNEGSKA (reference sequence). The CDR3 spells CSAGLAGGADEQYF. In DNA form, the CDR3 reads TGCAGTGCTGGACTAGCGGGGGGTGCCGACGAGCAGTACTTC.

V gene TRBV3-1 combines with J gene TRBJ2-3; 11 nucleotides agree with TRBD2. The CDR3 length is 17 residues. Per the germline V gene, CDR1 is LGHDT and CDR2 is YNNKEL (reference sequence). J lost 1 base, V lost 0 bases, and 3 bases had no gene match. The CDR3 here is CASSQDLLAGGTDTQYF. Written as DNA, the CDR3 is TGTGCCAGCAGCCAAGATCTACTAGCGGGGGGCACAGATACGCAGTATTTT.

This clonotype was found many times. V usage is TRBV11-2 and J usage is TRBJ2-2; D not certain. Trimming left V 0 bases short and J 0 bases short, with 11 bases between. The CDR3 is 17 residues long. The V gene's germline CDR1 is SGHAT and CDR2 FQNNGV. The CDR3 bases are TGTGCCAGCAGCTTAGAGGGAAGAACCCCGAACACCGGGGAGCTGTTTTTT. Its translation is CASSLEGRTPNTGELFF.

The table lists this clonotype with many counts. CDR3 loop: CASSPGVSSEKLFF. The CDR3, as DNA: TGTGCCAGCAGTCCAGGGGTCTCCAGTGAAAAACTGTTTTTT. The chain uses TRBV12-3 or TRBV12-4 and TRBJ1-4; the D gene is possibly TRBD1 (6 bases). The CDR3 spans 14 residues. Trimming stripped 5 bases from V and 7 bases from J, with 14 bases between.

This clonotype was seen only a few times. CDR3 sequence reads: CASSLGSGRVRNTDTQYF. The CDR3, as DNA: TGTGCCAGCAGCTTAGGAAGCGGGAGGGTACGGAACACAGATACGCAGTATTTT. The V call is TRBV7-8, the J call TRBJ2-3, with 10 bases matching TRBD2. Germline V CDR1 and CDR2: SGHVS, FQNEAQ. Unmatched junction bases numbered 9, after V lost 1 base and J lost 2 bases. The CDR3 sequence is 18 residues long.

With regard to this clonotype: Given a much more abundant clone one base away, this may be a read error. The chain carries TRBV19 and TRBJ1-2; D uncertain. Germline V lookup: CDR1 LNHDA, CDR2 SQIVND (reference sequence). This CDR3 spans 16 amino acids. In DNA, the CDR3 is TGTGCCAGTTCTCTTCAGCCAACTACCAGTAACAATGGCTACACCTTC. Translating it yields CASSLQPTTSNNGYTF.

This clonotype showed up many times. This CDR3 is CASRVALNTGELFF. The CDR3, as DNA: TGCGCCAGCAGAGTGGCGTTGAACACCGGGGAGCTGTTTTTT. The chain has TRBV10-1 and TRBJ2-2, with D unclear. Germline lookup yields CDR1 WNHNN and CDR2 SYGVQD (reference sequence). The CDR3 contains 14 residues. The V gene lost 6 bases and the J gene lost 1 base, with 9 bases spanning the gap.

This clonotype came up many times. This chain's CDR3 is CAATPGGSQPQHF. The CDR3 nucleotides are TGTGCCGCAACCCCAGGGGGCAGTCAGCCCCAGCATTTT. The chain carries TRBV19 and TRBJ1-5; 8 bases align to TRBD1. In germline, CDR1 is LNHDA, CDR2 SQIVND (reference sequence). Trimming at V came to 11 bases and at J to 6 bases, leaving 9 bases not matched to a gene. The CDR3 consists of 13 residues.

In this sample, this clonotype turned up a few times. The V gene is TRBV6-2 or TRBV6-3, the J gene TRBJ2-2; 8 bases align to TRBD1. This CDR3 contains 17 residues. J was trimmed by 3 bases and V by 7 bases; bases with no gene match: 13. Germline assignment: CDR1 MNHEY and CDR2 SVGEGT. The DNA of the CDR3 is TGTGCCAGCACTCCGGACAGGGAAGGCCTTTACACCGGGGAGCTGTTTTTT. Encoded protein: CASTPDREGLYTGELFF.

This clonotype was observed many times. The genes are TRBV20-1 and TRBJ1-1, with a tentative D call TRBD1 (6 bases). Trimming took 5 bases from V and 3 from J, leaving 16 bases between them. The CDR3 runs 14 residues. Germline-derived CDR1 and CDR2 are DFQATT and SNEGSKA (reference sequence). The CDR3 coding sequence is TGCAGTGCTGGGGGGAACGGACAGTACACTGAAGCTTTCTTT. Protein: CSAGGNGQYTEAFF.

This clonotype was observed many times. The chain has TRBV6-4 and TRBJ1-5; 8 bases are shared with TRBD1. Trimming took 3 bases from V and 2 from J; bases not matched to a gene: 24. Germline V gene sequence: CDR1 MRHNA, CDR2 SNTAGT. The CDR3 has 22 residues. The CDR3 DNA is TGTGCCAGCAGTGAGAGCAGGGGGCGCGTTCCCGATCGAAGGAGAGGCAATCAGCCCCAGCATTTT. Its protein is CASSESRGRVPDRRRGNQPQHF.

This clonotype was found a few times. CDR3 amino acids: CASSQKNTQYF. The CDR3 DNA reads TGTGCCAGCAGTCAGAAAAATACGCAGTATTTT. The chain links TRBV6-2 or TRBV6-3 to TRBJ2-3; D gene ambiguous. Germline loops: CDR1 MNHEY, CDR2 SVGEGT. Trimming pared 5 bases from V and 7 bases from J, leaving 7 bases between. The CDR3 contains 11 residues.

V and J are TRBV6-2 or TRBV6-3 and TRBJ2-3, with 10 bases fitting TRBD2. This CDR3 is built from 16 residues. The germline gives CDR1 MNHEY, CDR2 SVGEGT. V shed 4 bases, J shed 4 bases, and the junction held 8 bases outside the gene matches. The CDR3 reads CASSFSSGSVADTQYF. CDR3 DNA sequence: TGTGCCAGCAGTTTTTCTAGCGGGAGTGTGGCAGATACGCAGTATTTT.